A selection of T cell receptor beta chains follows, all from one sample in a study of post-analysis software for immune sequencing data. MiXCR, run by TCRdb on the PCR reads, gives a single entry per CDR3 protein. The table lists roughly 410,000 distinct CDR3 sequences, less than 35% of them singletons. Sequenced material: blood. The receptors derive from a girl aged 10 to 17 with multiple sclerosis. The CDR3 runs from the conserved cysteine through the conserved F or W. D genes are given only for firm matches. The size field is filled for only some rows; it gives once, few, many or a size class.

>TRBJ2-7|TRBV5-6|TRBD1|-
TGTGCCAGCAGATTGACAGGGACCTACGAGCAGTACTTC
CASRLTGTYEQYF
>TRBJ2-3|TRBV7-3|-|few
TGTGCCAGCAGCTTAGCTGCGGCAAGCTGGGATACGCAGTATTTT
CASSLAAASWDTQYF
>TRBJ2-7|TRBV6-1|TRBD1|-
TGTGCCAGCAGTGCCCGGGACAGGGGCCCCTACGAGCAGTACTTC
CASSARDRGPYEQYF
>TRBJ2-7|TRBV2|-|-
TGTGCCAGCAGTGAGAGGGACCTACCCTACGAGCAGTACTTC
CASSERDLPYEQYF
>TRBJ2-1|TRBV7-2|TRBD1|-
TGTGCCAGCAGCCCGCCCGGGCAGGGGGCTCTCTACAATGAGCAGTTCTTC
CASSPPGQGALYNEQFF
>TRBJ2-5|TRBV12-3/TRBV12-4|TRBD2|-
TGTGCCAGCAGAGGGACTAGCGGGGGGACAAAGACCCAGTACTTC
CASRGTSGGTKTQYF
>TRBJ2-3|TRBV7-3|-|many
TGTGCCAGCAGCTCCGAGTTAGCAGGGCGGGCAGATACGCAGTATTTT
CASSSELAGRADTQYF
>TRBJ2-7|TRBV27|-|-
TGTGCCAACAGTTTCGGGTTTAACTCCTACGAGCAGTACTTC
CANSFGFNSYEQYF
>TRBJ2-1|TRBV11-2|TRBD1|-
TGTGCCAGCAGCCCTCAGGGGGCGTTCTTAGGCGATGAGCAGTTCTTC
CASSPQGAFLGDEQFF
>TRBJ2-5|TRBV12-3/TRBV12-4|TRBD2|few
TGTGCCAGCAGAATGCGGGGGGGGGGCCAAGAGACCCAGTACTTC
CASRMRGGGQETQYF
>TRBJ1-2|TRBV3-1|-|-
TGTGCCAGCAGCCAAGACCCGAGGAATGGCTACACCTTC
CASSQDPRNGYTF
>TRBJ2-1|TRBV15|TRBD2|few
TGTGCCACCAGCATCAGCGGGGATCCCTACAATGAGCAGTTCTTC
CATSISGDPYNEQFF
>TRBJ1-1|TRBV7-2|-|once
TGTGCCAGCAGCCTGCTTGGGGAGAACACTGAAGCTTTCTTT
CASSLLGENTEAFF
>TRBJ2-6|TRBV12-3/TRBV12-4|TRBD2|few
TGTGCCAGCAGCCGAAGACTAGCTACTTCCTCTGGGGCCAACGTCCTGACTTTC
CASSRRLATSSGANVLTF
>TRBJ2-7|TRBV6-5|TRBD1|-
TGTGCCAGCAGTCGAACAGGGGGCGGCCTTGACTACGAGCAGTACTTC
CASSRTGGGLDYEQYF
>TRBJ2-1|TRBV6-5|-|-
TGTGCCAGCAGCGACTCAGAGAGCTCCTACAATGAGCAGTTCTTC
CASSDSESSYNEQFF
>TRBJ2-5|TRBV20-1|-|-
TGCAGTGCTAGAGATAGGCGGGGTCAAGAGACCCAGTACTTC
CSARDRRGQETQYF
>TRBJ2-7|TRBV5-1|TRBD2|-
TGCGCCAGCAGCTTGGGGGTGTTAAGCGGGGGTCGGAGCGAGCAGTACTTC
CASSLGVLSGGRSEQYF
>TRBJ1-1|TRBV11-2|TRBD1|few
TGTGCCAGCAGCCCCGGGACAGGCCATGAAGCTTTCTTT
CASSPGTGHEAFF
>TRBJ2-1|TRBV2|-|-
TGTGCCAGCAGTGAAGATAAGGGCTGGTCCTACAATGAGCAGTTCTTC
CASSEDKGWSYNEQFF
>TRBJ2-7|TRBV12-3/TRBV12-4|-|many
TGTGCCAGCAGTTTTGTGGCAGAGAATTACGAGCAGTACTTC
CASSFVAENYEQYF
>TRBJ1-2|TRBV28|TRBD1|-
TGTGCCAGCAGTATCCAACAGGGGTCCGATGGCTACACCTTC
CASSIQQGSDGYTF